This TCR beta chain was recorded in a study of blood T cell repertoires in COVID-19. Across the whole study: The samples span acute and convalescent COVID-19 from the United States, Italy and Spain. The analysed material was cDNA or gDNA that came from T cells, B-cell-depleted T cells, or PBMCs.

Authors' methods: How many nucleated cells were present was estimated from reference gene primer amplification. The table came from immunoSEQ multiplex PCR; TCRdb's copy has only in-frame clones and leaves some out. D and trimming come from the DNA, and the V and J calls and clone size come from that table. The data show around 100,000 clones, more than 75% seen once. The V gene's germline CDR1 is SNHLY and CDR2 FYNNEI. Trimming cost V 4 bases and J 2 bases; bases outside gene matches: 4. The CDR3 length is 16 residues. The chain employs TRBV2 and TRBJ1-5, with 11 bases aligning to TRBD1. What was sequenced was peripheral blood. The source is a human donor in a cohort sampled during active COVID-19. The CDR3 protein is CASSAGDRGGNQPQHF. The CDR3, as DNA: TGTGCCAGCAGTGCTGGGGACAGGGGGGGCAATCAGCCCCAGCATTTT.